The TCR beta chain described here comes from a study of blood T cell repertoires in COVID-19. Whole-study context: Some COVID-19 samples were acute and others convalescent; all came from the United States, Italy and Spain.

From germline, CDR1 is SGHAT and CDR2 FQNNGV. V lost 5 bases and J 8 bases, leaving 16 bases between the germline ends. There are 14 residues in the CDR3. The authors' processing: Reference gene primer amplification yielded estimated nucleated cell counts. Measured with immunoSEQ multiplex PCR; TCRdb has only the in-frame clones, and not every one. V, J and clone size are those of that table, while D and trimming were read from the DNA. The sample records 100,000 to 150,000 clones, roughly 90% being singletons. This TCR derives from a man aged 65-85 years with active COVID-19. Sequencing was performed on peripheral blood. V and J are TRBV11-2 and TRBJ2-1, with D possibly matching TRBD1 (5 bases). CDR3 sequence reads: CASSGRTTGDEQFF. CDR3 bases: TGTGCCAGCAGCGGAAGGACAACGGGTGATGAGCAGTTCTTC. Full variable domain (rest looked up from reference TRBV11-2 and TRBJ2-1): EAGVAQSPRYKIIEKRQSVAFWCNPISGHATLYWYQQILGQGPKLLIQFQNNGVVDDSQLPKDRFSAERLKGVDSTLKIQPAKLEDSAVYLCASSGRTTGDEQFFGPGTRLTVL.